These 8 T cell receptor beta chains originate from one sample sequenced in a study of cytomegalovirus exposure and HLA in healthy donors. Both 60 Vbeta primers and 13 Jbeta primers went into the PCR. Produced via immunoSEQ multiplex PCR; TCRdb's table is partial and in-frame only. The sample has some 140,000 clones, roughly 71% seen once. The sample consisted of PBMCs. The receptor source for this set is a woman in her thirties or forties in good health and CMV-seronegative.

The chain has TRBV7-9 and TRBJ1-1, with TRBD1 matching 7 bases. The germline V gene has CDR1 SEHNR and CDR2 FQNEAQ (reference sequence). The CDR3 totals 16 residues. Trimming took 1 base from V and 1 from J; bases not matched to a gene: 6. As DNA, the CDR3 is TGTGCCAGCAGCTTAGGCCCCGGGACAGAGAACACTGAAGCTTTCTTT. Protein product: CASSLGPGTENTEAFF.

In DNA, the CDR3 is TGTGCCAGCAGTTTACAAATAGGAGTGTCCGGGAACTATGGCTACACCTTC. Encoded protein: CASSLQIGVSGNYGYTF. The chain carries TRBV27 and TRBJ1-2, with D unresolved. CDR3 length: 17 amino acids. V was shortened by 2 bases and J by 2 bases, with 18 bases between the two germline ends. Germline assignment: CDR1 MNHEY and CDR2 SMNVEV (reference sequence).

V is TRBV7-9 and J is TRBJ2-3; no definite D call. This CDR3 has 13 amino acids. Germline V CDR1 and CDR2: SEHNR, FQNEAQ (reference sequence). Trimming took off 2 bases at V and 5 bases at J, with 8 bases between the two ends. CDR3 nucleotides: TGTGCCAGCAGCTTAATCGAGGTAGATACGCAGTATTTT. It specifies CASSLIEVDTQYF.

This rearrangement joins TRBV10-1 to TRBJ2-5; no definite D call. This CDR3 contains 13 residues. Germline V CDR1 and CDR2: WNHNN, SYGVQD (reference sequence). Trimming cost V 4 bases and J 1 base, with 7 bases left between them. Written as DNA, the CDR3 is TGCGCCAGCAGTGTGAGATCCCAAGAGACCCAGTACTTC. It encodes CASSVRSQETQYF.

V gene TRBV7-6 combines with J gene TRBJ2-1, with D perhaps matching TRBD2 (6 bases). V was trimmed by 1 base and J by 6 bases, leaving 16 bases between them. The CDR3 has 16 amino acids. The germline V gene has CDR1 SGHVS and CDR2 FNYEAQ. CDR3 amino acids: CASSLDVGGTTNEQFF. CDR3 bases: TGTGCCAGCAGCTTAGATGTCGGGGGAACAACCAATGAGCAGTTCTTC.

V gene TRBV6-5 combines with J gene TRBJ1-2, with 9 bases aligning to TRBD1. V shed 6 bases and J 2 bases; nucleotides not matched to a gene: 7. Germline values: CDR1 MNHEY, CDR2 SVGAGI. CDR3 length: 15 residues. The CDR3 coding sequence is TGTGCCAGCAGACCCACCGGGACAGGGAACTATGGCTACACCTTC. It is translated as CASRPTGTGNYGYTF.

This clone was counted between two and nine times. The chain recombines TRBV28 with TRBJ1-6; D may be TRBD1 (5 bases). The germline gives CDR1 MDHEN, CDR2 SYDVKM. This CDR3 is built from 15 residues. The V end lost 6 bases, the J end lost 7 bases, and 16 bases lay between the germline ends. The chain's CDR3 is CASSPSDRPNSPLHF. In nucleotides, the CDR3 is TGTGCCAGCAGCCCCTCTGACAGACCCAATTCACCCCTCCACTTT. Full variable domain (remainder filled in from reference TRBV28 and TRBJ1-6): DVKVTQSSRYLVKRTGEKVFLECVQDMDHENMFWYRQDPGLGLRLIYFSYDVKMKEKGDIPEGYSVSREKKERFSLILESASTNQTSMYLCASSPSDRPNSPLHFGNGTRLTVT.

V and J are TRBV19 and TRBJ1-5; no clear D gene. The germline V gene has CDR1 LNHDA and CDR2 SQIVND (reference sequence). The CDR3 length is 14 residues. The germline V and J ends were trimmed by 8 bases and 5 bases, with 16 bases remaining between them. DNA of the CDR3: TGTGCCAGTGGTGGAGTCGGATCCTATCAGCCCCAGCATTTT. Its protein is CASGGVGSYQPQHF.